A single TCR beta chain is shown here with its context. The data are from a study of blood T cell repertoires in COVID-19. Overall study context: COVID-19 samples, acute and convalescent, were from the United States, Italy and Spain. Sources were T cells, B-cell-depleted T cells, or PBMCs; the material itself was cDNA or gDNA.

Authors' analysis steps: Amplification of reference gene primers provided the estimated nucleated cell counts. Produced via immunoSEQ multiplex PCR; TCRdb's table is partial and in-frame only. V and J calls and clone size are as listed in that table; D and trimming were resolved from the DNA. The table records about 48,000 clones, 65% to 90% of them present only once. J lost 8 bases, V lost 5 bases, and 7 bases had no gene match. Germline assignment: CDR1 SQVTM and CDR2 ANQGSEA. This CDR3 spans 12 amino acids. Specimen: peripheral blood. The sequence was obtained from a woman of 80 years or more with acute or convalescent COVID-19. The chain employs TRBV29-1 and TRBJ1-2; 8 bases map to TRBD1. The CDR3, as DNA: TGCAGCGTTACGGGACAGGCGAGAGGCTACACCTTC. Translated: CSVTGQARGYTF.